This T cell receptor (beta chain) was sequenced for a study of blood T cell repertoires in COVID-19. Study-wide context: The United States, Italy and Spain supplied acute and convalescent COVID-19 samples. T cells, B-cell-depleted T cells, or PBMCs provided the cDNA or gDNA that served as material.

There are a few counts of this clone. The CDR3 has 17 residues. Per germline, CDR1 SGHKS and CDR2 YYEKEE (reference sequence). V trimming: 0 bases; J trimming: 4 bases; junction bases outside the gene matches: 7. Libraries were prepared by immunoSEQ multiplex PCR; TCRdb keeps only in-frame clonotypes and omits some of them. Among over 150,000 clones listed, 88% were seen once. Input material: peripheral blood. This sequence was found in a man between 50 and 59 years old who had recovered from COVID-19. The chain recombines TRBV5-5 with TRBJ2-2; 9 bases fit TRBD1. CDR3 sequence reads: CASSLAGGQGPTGELFF. The CDR3 DNA reads TGTGCCAGCAGCTTGGCCGGGGGACAGGGACCCACCGGGGAGCTGTTTTTT.